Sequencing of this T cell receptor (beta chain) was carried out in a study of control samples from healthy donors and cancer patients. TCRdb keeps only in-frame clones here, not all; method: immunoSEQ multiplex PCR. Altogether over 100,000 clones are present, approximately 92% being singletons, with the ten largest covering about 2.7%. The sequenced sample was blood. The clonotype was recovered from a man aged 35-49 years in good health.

This CDR3 is CATSRDRLGANIQYF. The CDR3, as DNA: TGTGCCACCAGCAGAGATCGTCTAGGGGCCAACATTCAGTACTTC. The chain has TRBV15 and TRBJ2-4; weak D call: TRBD1 (5 bases). V lost 0 bases, J lost 7 bases, and 13 bases lay in between. Germline V gene lookup returns CDR1 LNHNV and CDR2 YYDKDF (reference sequence). The CDR3 spans 15 residues. Looking up the rest from reference TRBV15 and TRBJ2-4 gives the full variable domain: DAMVIQNPRYQVTQFGKPVTLSCSQTLNHNVMYWYQQKSSQAPKLLFHYYDKDFNNEADTPDNFQSRRPNTSFCFLDIRSPGLGDTAMYLCATSRDRLGANIQYFGAGTRLSVL.